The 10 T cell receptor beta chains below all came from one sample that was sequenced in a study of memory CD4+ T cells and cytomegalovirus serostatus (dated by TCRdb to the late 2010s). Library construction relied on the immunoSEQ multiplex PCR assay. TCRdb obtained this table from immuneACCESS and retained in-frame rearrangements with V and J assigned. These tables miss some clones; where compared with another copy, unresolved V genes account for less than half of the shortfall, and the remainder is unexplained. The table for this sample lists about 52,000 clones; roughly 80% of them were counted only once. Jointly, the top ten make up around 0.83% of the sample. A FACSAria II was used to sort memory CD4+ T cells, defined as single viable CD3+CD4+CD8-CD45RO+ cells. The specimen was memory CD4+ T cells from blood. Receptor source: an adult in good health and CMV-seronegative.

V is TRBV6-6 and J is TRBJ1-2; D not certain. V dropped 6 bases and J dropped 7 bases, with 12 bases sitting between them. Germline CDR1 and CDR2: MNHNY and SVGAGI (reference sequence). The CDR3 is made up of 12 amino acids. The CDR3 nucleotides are TGTGCCAGCAGCCCCTCCGGGGTTGGCTACACCTTC. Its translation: CASSPSGVGYTF.

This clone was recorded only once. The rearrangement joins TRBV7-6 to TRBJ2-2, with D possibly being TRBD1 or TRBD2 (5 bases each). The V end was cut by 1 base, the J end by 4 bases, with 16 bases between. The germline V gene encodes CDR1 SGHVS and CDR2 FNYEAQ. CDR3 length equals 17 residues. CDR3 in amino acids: CASSLDVGTFSTGELFF. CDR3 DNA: TGTGCCAGCAGCTTAGATGTCGGGACCTTTTCCACCGGGGAGCTGTTTTTT. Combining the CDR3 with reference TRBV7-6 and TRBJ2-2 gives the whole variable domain GAGVSQSPRYKVTKRGQDVALRCDPISGHVSLYWYRQALGQGPEFLTYFNYEAQQDKSGLPNDRFSAERPEGSISTLTIQRTEQRDSAMYRCASSLDVGTFSTGELFFGEGSRLTVL.

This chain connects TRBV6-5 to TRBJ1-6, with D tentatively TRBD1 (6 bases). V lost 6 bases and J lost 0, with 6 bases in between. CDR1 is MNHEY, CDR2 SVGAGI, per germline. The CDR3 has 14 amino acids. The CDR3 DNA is TGTGCCAGCAGACAGGGCTCCTATAATTCACCCCTCCACTTT. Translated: CASRQGSYNSPLHF.

The CDR3, as DNA: TGTGCCTGCACAATCAGGGAGGCCACTGAAGCTTTCTTT. This codes for CACTIREATEAFF. The J gene is TRBJ1-1, the V gene TRBV6-1; a weak D match, TRBD1 (5 bases). V lost 11 bases and J lost 4, with 17 bases in between. Germline assignment: CDR1 MNHNS and CDR2 SASEGT. CDR3 length: 13 residues.

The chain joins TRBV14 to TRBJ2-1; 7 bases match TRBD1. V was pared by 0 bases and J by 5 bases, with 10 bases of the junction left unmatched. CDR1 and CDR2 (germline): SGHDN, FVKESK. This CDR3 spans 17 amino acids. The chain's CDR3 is CASSQERRRQGHNEQFF. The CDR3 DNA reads TGTGCCAGCAGCCAAGAGCGTCGTAGACAGGGACACAATGAGCAGTTCTTC.

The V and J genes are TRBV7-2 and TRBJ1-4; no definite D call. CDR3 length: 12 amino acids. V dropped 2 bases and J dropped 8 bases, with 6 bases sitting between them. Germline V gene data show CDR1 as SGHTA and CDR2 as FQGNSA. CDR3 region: CASSLRAEKLFF. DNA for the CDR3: TGTGCCAGCAGCTTAAGAGCGGAAAAACTGTTTTTT.

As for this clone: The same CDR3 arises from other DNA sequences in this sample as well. The CDR3 bases are TGTGCCATCAGTGAGCGGGGCACAGATACGCAGTATTTT. Protein sequence: CAISERGTDTQYF. The V and J genes are TRBV10-3 and TRBJ2-3; D call uncertain. Germline CDR1 reads ENHRY; CDR2 reads SYGVKD. The V end was cut by 2 bases, the J end by 1 base, with 4 bases between. The CDR3 loop spans 13 amino acids.

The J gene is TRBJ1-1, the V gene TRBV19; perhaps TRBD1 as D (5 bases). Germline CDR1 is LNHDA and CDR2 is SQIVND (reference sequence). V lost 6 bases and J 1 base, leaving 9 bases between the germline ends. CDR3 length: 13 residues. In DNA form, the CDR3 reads TGTGCCAGTAGCCCGGACACGAACACTGAAGCTTTCTTT. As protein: CASSPDTNTEAFF.

The CDR3 bases are TGTGCCAGCAGCTTTTCGGAGTTGAACACCGGGGAGCTGTTTTTT. This codes for CASSFSELNTGELFF. The chain is built from TRBV5-5 and TRBJ2-2; D unclear. The CDR3 has 15 amino acids. V was clipped by 2 bases and J by 1 base, with 9 bases between them. Germline CDR1 is SGHKS and CDR2 is YYEKEE (reference sequence).

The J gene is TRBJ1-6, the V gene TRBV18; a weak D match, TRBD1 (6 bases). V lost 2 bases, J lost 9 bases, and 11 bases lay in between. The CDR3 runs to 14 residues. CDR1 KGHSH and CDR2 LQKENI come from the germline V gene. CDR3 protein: CASSPGGAGSPLHF. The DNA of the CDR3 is TGTGCCAGCTCACCAGGGGGCGCCGGTTCACCCCTCCACTTT.